This T cell receptor beta chain was identified during a study of tumor-infiltrating lymphocytes in primary liver carcinoma. TCR beta cDNA was made from 400 to 500 ng total RNA with a constant-region primer. Investigators got TCR beta libraries out of three nested multiplex PCR rounds, done with slightly modified ARM-PCR. The first two PCR rounds used TRBV1-TRBV30 forward primers with a C-beta reverse primer, about 10 cycles each. TCRdb processed the multiplex PCR reads anew with MiXCR; each CDR3 protein has one entry. The data contain fewer than 350,000 distinct CDR3 sequences, around three fifths of them singletons. Alongside blood RNA obtained from unsorted whole blood, germline DNA was also extracted. Points on this clonotype: Likely a read error: the CDR3 ends without its conserved phenylalanine or tryptophan.

Germline-derived CDR1 and CDR2 are SGHNT and YENEEA. The CDR3 runs 14 residues. The receptor was derived from a man between 35 and 55 years old with primary liver carcinoma and hepatitis B virus infection. V is TRBV11-3 and J is TRBJ2-3, with TRBD1 as a possible D gene (6 bases). The sample comprised peripheral blood. CDR3 in DNA: TGTGTCAGCAGCTCAGGGGAGTTGGCAGATACGCAGTATTCT. Encoded protein: CVSSSGELADTQYS.